This T cell receptor (beta chain) was documented in a study of T cells in Graves' hyperthyroidism and ophthalmopathy. Whole-study results and caveats: Blood shared most expanded thyroid clonotypes above 0.001.

For the diagnoses, clinical symptoms, serum thyroxine and TRAb, thyroid ultrasound and orbital computed tomography were used. The junction had 11 bases not matched to a gene; V was cut back by 9 bases and J by 4 bases. This CDR3 is built from 14 residues. Germline-derived CDR1 and CDR2 are WNHNN and SYGVQD (reference sequence). TCR beta CDR3 sequences were amplified from RNA transcripts. The study used the HTBI primer set for a first-round RT-PCR of the TCR CDR3. Each CDR3 protein is one row after TCRdb ran MiXCR on the multiplex PCR reads. Among around 660,000 distinct CDR3 sequences, 45% were seen once, and the ten largest hold less than 9%. This clonotype is a singleton in its sample. Antigen specificity is unknown.

Sequenced sample: peripheral blood or thyroid tissue (not recorded which). The chain is built from TRBV10-1 and TRBJ1-2; 7 bases fit TRBD1. This TCR was sampled from an adult man with Graves' disease, either hyperthyroidism or ophthalmopathy (not recorded which). CDR3 protein: CARHKSGQSYGYTF. The DNA for the CDR3 is TGCGCCAGACACAAATCGGGACAGTCCTATGGCTACACCTTC.